One and the same sample provided the 26 T cell receptor beta chains below, sequenced in a study of siplizumab effects on memory and regulatory T cells. TCRdb keeps only in-frame clones here, not all; method: immunoSEQ multiplex PCR. This table holds about 100,000 clones, roughly 92% found once. Sequenced material: CD4+ T cells sorted from blood. These receptors all stem from a human donor in good health.

The genes are TRBV9 and TRBJ2-4; 7 nucleotides match TRBD1. This CDR3 has 15 amino acids. Trimming at V came to 0 bases and at J to 8 bases, leaving 8 bases not matched to a gene. Germline CDR1 is SGDLS and CDR2 is YYNGEE. This CDR3 reads CASSVVGGGGDIQYF. DNA for the CDR3: TGTGCCAGCAGCGTAGTAGGGGGCGGTGGGGACATTCAGTACTTC.

The chain is built from TRBV30 and TRBJ1-1; TRBD1 matches at 8 bases. V trimming: 1 base; J trimming: 1 base; junction bases outside the gene matches: 5. Germline V lookup: CDR1 GTSNPN, CDR2 SVGIG (reference sequence). There are 15 residues in the CDR3. The CDR3 coding sequence is TGTGCCTGGAGTGCCCCAGGGACAGGGAACACTGAAGCTTTCTTT. Translation: CAWSAPGTGNTEAFF.

This chain uses TRBV5-1 with TRBJ2-1, with 7 bases identical to TRBD2. V lost 4 bases and J lost 8; bases outside the gene matches: 12. Germline V gene sequence: CDR1 SGHRS, CDR2 YFSETQ. There are 15 residues in the CDR3. CDR3 DNA sequence: TGCGCCAGCAGCATCGTGATGGGAGGGCCCTATGAGCAGTTCTTC. This encodes CASSIVMGGPYEQFF. Full variable domain (rest looked up from reference TRBV5-1 and TRBJ2-1): KAGVTQTPRYLIKTRGQQVTLSCSPISGHRSVSWYQQTPGQGLQFLFEYFSETQRNKGNFPGRFSGRQFSNSRSEMNVSTLELGDSALYLCASSIVMGGPYEQFFGPGTRLTVL.

The chain recombines TRBV6-1 with TRBJ1-5; D not certain. V was clipped by 3 bases and J by 3 bases, with 12 bases between them. Per germline, CDR1 MNHNS and CDR2 SASEGT. The CDR3 is 15 residues long. CDR3 region: CASSDRESLNQPQHF. CDR3 DNA: TGTGCCAGCAGTGATAGGGAATCACTCAATCAGCCCCAGCATTTT.

The CDR3 DNA is TGTGCCAGCAGTTACGAGACCGGGACTAGCTTCAATGAGCAGTTCTTC. Translation gives CASSYETGTSFNEQFF. The chain links TRBV6-6 to TRBJ2-1; 9 bases agree with TRBD2. The CDR3 loop spans 16 amino acids. V trimming: 2 bases; J trimming: 6 bases; junction bases outside the gene matches: 8. Germline V lookup: CDR1 MNHNY, CDR2 SVGAGI (reference sequence).

The chain recombines TRBV7-2 with TRBJ1-2, with no clear D. This CDR3 is 12 amino acids long. CDR1 and CDR2 from the germline V gene are SGHTA and FQGNSA. V lost 3 bases, J lost 8 bases, and 10 bases lay in between. CDR3 region: CASSFLLRGYTF. CDR3 coding DNA: TGTGCCAGCAGCTTTCTCCTTAGAGGCTACACCTTC.

The V and J genes are TRBV6-4 and TRBJ1-4; 8 bases match TRBD1. The CDR3 loop spans 16 amino acids. After removal of 4 bases from V and 7 bases from J, the junction contained 11 bases not matched to a gene. Per germline, CDR1 MRHNA and CDR2 SNTAGT. The CDR3 region is CASSVRGQGPCEKLFF. The DNA for the CDR3 is TGTGCCAGCAGTGTCAGGGGGCAGGGTCCTTGTGAAAAACTGTTTTTT.

The genes are TRBV28 and TRBJ1-4; a weak D match, TRBD1 (6 bases). CDR1 MDHEN and CDR2 SYDVKM come from the germline V gene. The V end lost 3 bases, the J end lost 7 bases, and 12 bases lay between the germline ends. The CDR3 consists of 14 residues. The CDR3 region has the DNA TGTGCCAGCAGTTTGGGGGCGTACTTTGAAAAACTGTTTTTT. Translated: CASSLGAYFEKLFF.

The CDR3 here is CASSRQGAQVDNEQFF. CDR3 DNA sequence: TGCGCCAGCAGCCGACAGGGGGCGCAGGTTGATAATGAGCAGTTCTTC. The V and J genes are TRBV5-1 and TRBJ2-1, with 10 positions matching TRBD1. Germline V lookup: CDR1 SGHRS, CDR2 YFSETQ. V gave up 4 bases and J gave up 7 bases; unmatched junction bases: 11. The CDR3 runs 16 residues.

This clone has only one observation. The chain couples TRBV6-5 to TRBJ1-2, with 8 nucleotides matching TRBD1. Germline CDR1 is MNHEY and CDR2 is SVGAGI. The CDR3 has 13 amino acids. The trim removed 11 bases at V and 9 bases at J, leaving 14 bases unmatched. Written as DNA, the CDR3 is TGTGCCCAGGCGACAGGGGATAGTTCTCGCTACACCTTC. It encodes CAQATGDSSRYTF.

The chain has TRBV18 and TRBJ1-2; TRBD1 is a possible D gene (6 bases). Trimming took off 1 base at V and 6 bases at J, with 12 bases between the two ends. Germline V gene sequence: CDR1 KGHSH, CDR2 LQKENI. This CDR3 region has 14 residues. CDR3 amino acids: CASSPRRGEDGYTF. In DNA form, the CDR3 reads TGTGCCAGCTCACCACGGAGGGGGGAGGATGGCTACACCTTC.

This sequence joins TRBV28 and TRBJ2-1, with TRBD2 as a possible D gene (7 bases). In germline, CDR1 is MDHEN, CDR2 SYDVKM. The CDR3 runs 14 residues. Trimming took 8 bases from V and 3 from J, leaving 14 bases between them. CDR3 amino acids: CASLEGGDYNEQFF. The CDR3 nucleotides are TGTGCCAGCCTGGAAGGGGGGGACTACAATGAGCAGTTCTTC.

CDR3 in DNA: TGTGCCTGGAGACATTCCTACGAGCAGTACTTC. Its protein is CAWRHSYEQYF. This chain joins TRBV30 and TRBJ2-7, with D hard to call. Trimming removed 3 bases from V and 1 base from J, with 4 bases in between. The CDR3 has 11 residues. CDR1 is GTSNPN, CDR2 SVGIG, per germline (reference sequence).

V gene TRBV5-4 combines with J gene TRBJ2-3, with unresolved D. The CDR3 is made up of 15 amino acids. V shed 4 bases and J shed 0 bases, with 12 bases lying between them. Germline V CDR1 and CDR2: SGHNT, YYREEE (reference sequence). CDR3 in DNA: TGTGCCAGCAGCCTCCTGGGCTTTAGCACAGATACGCAGTATTTT. It yields the protein CASSLLGFSTDTQYF.

V gene TRBV5-6 combines with J gene TRBJ2-5; D possibly corresponds to TRBD2 (7 bases). V dropped 5 bases and J dropped 4 bases, with 15 bases sitting between them. The length of the CDR3 is 14 residues. The germline CDR1 and CDR2 sequences are SGHDT and YYEEEE. The CDR3 spells CASRLAGARETQYF. The CDR3 DNA reads TGTGCCAGCAGACTGGCGGGGGCTCGAGAGACCCAGTACTTC.

This sequence joins TRBV7-2 and TRBJ1-6; 8 nucleotides line up with TRBD1. Germline loops: CDR1 SGHTA, CDR2 FQGNSA. The J segment lost 7 bases and the V segment lost 1 base, leaving 3 bases of the junction unmatched. The CDR3 is 15 residues long. In nucleotides, the CDR3 is TGTGCCAGCAGCTTAGGGGACAGGCGGAATTCACCCCTCCACTTT. The encoded protein is CASSLGDRRNSPLHF.

The CDR3 reads CASSYRENEQFF. As DNA, the CDR3 is TGTGCCAGCAGTTACAGGGAAAATGAGCAGTTCTTC. The chain combines TRBV6-6 with TRBJ2-1; D is unresolved. The CDR3 is 12 amino acids. CDR1 and CDR2 from the germline V gene are MNHNY and SVGAGI (reference sequence). V dropped 2 bases and J dropped 7 bases, with 6 bases sitting between them.

This chain links TRBV7-8 with TRBJ2-5; 9 bases align to TRBD2. The CDR3 sequence is 15 residues long. V lost 1 base to trimming and J lost 5 bases; unmatched junction nucleotides: 5. The germline V gene encodes CDR1 SGHVS and CDR2 FQNEAQ. CDR3 DNA: TGTGCCAGCAGCTTAGTACTAGCGGGTAGGGAGACCCAGTACTTC. Its translation is CASSLVLAGRETQYF.

The V and J genes are TRBV28 and TRBJ1-5; D is uncertain. The CDR3 sequence is 12 residues long. The V end was cut by 6 bases, the J end by 3 bases, with 6 bases between. Germline V gene sequence: CDR1 MDHEN, CDR2 SYDVKM. The CDR3 DNA reads TGTGCCAGCAGGGAGTTCAATCAGCCCCAGCATTTT. It translates to CASREFNQPQHF.

This clone was picked up one time. The V gene is TRBV6-4, the J gene TRBJ2-7; 7 bases line up with TRBD2. The ends lost 8 bases at V and 6 bases at J; junction bases unmatched: 4. Germline values: CDR1 MRHNA, CDR2 SNTAGT. The CDR3 has 11 amino acids. The CDR3 coding sequence is TGTGCCAGCGAGCGGGGAGGCGAGCAGTACTTC. Translated, it gives CASERGGEQYF.

The chain has TRBV7-3 and TRBJ1-2, with D possibly being TRBD1 (6 bases). Germline loops: CDR1 SGHTA, CDR2 FQGTGA. V shed 4 bases and J shed 3 bases, with 21 bases lying between them. This CDR3 is built from 17 residues. The CDR3 loop reads CASSSTDEQGSDYGYTF. CDR3 nucleotides: TGTGCCAGCAGCTCTACCGATGAACAGGGTTCGGACTATGGCTACACCTTC.

This rearrangement joins TRBV7-2 to TRBJ1-5, with a weak D call TRBD1 (5 bases). V lost 3 bases and J 0 bases, leaving 15 bases between the germline ends. The CDR3 has 17 amino acids. The germline CDR1 and CDR2 sequences are SGHTA and FQGNSA. This CDR3 reads CASSLGRGRYSNQPQHF. The CDR3, as DNA: TGTGCCAGCAGCTTGGGACGGGGGAGGTATAGCAATCAGCCCCAGCATTTT.

This rearrangement joins TRBV18 to TRBJ2-7; D is unresolved. Looked up from germline, CDR1 is KGHSH and CDR2 is LQKENI. Trimming pared 2 bases from V and 1 base from J, leaving 6 bases between. The CDR3 has 13 amino acids. CDR3 amino acids: CASSPTRSYEQYF. The CDR3 nucleotides read TGTGCCAGCTCACCAACCCGATCCTACGAGCAGTACTTC.

The chain employs TRBV11-2 and TRBJ1-1, with D tentatively TRBD1 (5 bases). This CDR3 region has 14 residues. V was pared by 0 bases and J by 6 bases, with 11 bases between. Germline CDR1 and CDR2: SGHAT and FQNNGV. Here the CDR3 DNA reads TGTGCCAGCAGCTTAGATCCAACCAGGGCTGAAGCTTTCTTT. Protein: CASSLDPTRAEAFF.

V gene TRBV28 combines with J gene TRBJ1-2, with a possible D match to TRBD1 (5 bases). The CDR3 extends over 12 amino acids. CDR1 and CDR2 from the germline V gene are MDHEN and SYDVKM. The V end lost 3 bases, the J end lost 6 bases, and 8 bases lay between the germline ends. The CDR3 protein is CASSLGTNGYTF. In DNA, the CDR3 is TGTGCCAGCAGTTTGGGGACGAATGGCTACACCTTC.

V gene TRBV6-5 combines with J gene TRBJ1-6; 7 bases align to TRBD1. Per the germline V gene, CDR1 is MNHEY and CDR2 is SVGAGI. CDR3 length: 14 residues. V lost 6 bases, J lost 8 bases, and 7 bases stayed unmatched. The CDR3: CASSLRTGDSPLHF. The CDR3 DNA reads TGTGCCAGCAGCCTGAGGACAGGAGATTCACCCCTCCACTTT.